This T cell receptor beta chain emerged from a study of blood T cell repertoires in COVID-19. Study information: Collection of acute and convalescent COVID-19 samples took place in the United States, Italy and Spain. The analysed material was cDNA or gDNA that came from T cells, B-cell-depleted T cells, or PBMCs.

In the source study's methods: Nucleated cell number was recorded as an estimate derived from reference gene primer amplification. Here immunoSEQ multiplex PCR was the method, and the copy in TCRdb shows in-frame clones only, minus some. V and J calls and clone size follow that table, whereas D and trimming were derived from the DNA. The sample includes a few hundred thousand clones, around 82% of them seen just once. Patients in Seattle were enrolled during active infection, then followed longitudinally. The sequence came from a human donor with COVID-19, enrolled during active disease. The donor label of this sample is uncertain. The sequenced sample was peripheral blood.

The CDR3 DNA sequence: TGTGCCAGCAGCTCCGGGACAGGGCTGTGGGAGCAGTACTTC. It encodes CASSSGTGLWEQYF. This chain connects TRBV5-8 to TRBJ2-7, with 9 bases aligning to TRBD1. CDR3 size: 14 residues. CDR1 is SGHTS and CDR2 is YDEGEE in the germline V gene. The V segment lost 3 bases and the J segment 7 bases; nucleotides outside the gene matches: 8.